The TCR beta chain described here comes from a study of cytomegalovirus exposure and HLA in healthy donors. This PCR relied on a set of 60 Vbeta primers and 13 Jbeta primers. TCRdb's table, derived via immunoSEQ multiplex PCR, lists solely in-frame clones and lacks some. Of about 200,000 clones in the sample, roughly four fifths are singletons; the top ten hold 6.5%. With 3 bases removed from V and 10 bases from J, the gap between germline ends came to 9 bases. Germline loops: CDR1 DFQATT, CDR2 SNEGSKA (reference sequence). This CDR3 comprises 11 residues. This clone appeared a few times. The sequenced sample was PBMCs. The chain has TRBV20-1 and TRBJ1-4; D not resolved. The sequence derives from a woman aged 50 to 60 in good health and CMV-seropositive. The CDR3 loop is CSASGRGKLFF. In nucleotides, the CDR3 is TGCAGTGCTAGTGGGCGGGGAAAACTGTTTTTT.